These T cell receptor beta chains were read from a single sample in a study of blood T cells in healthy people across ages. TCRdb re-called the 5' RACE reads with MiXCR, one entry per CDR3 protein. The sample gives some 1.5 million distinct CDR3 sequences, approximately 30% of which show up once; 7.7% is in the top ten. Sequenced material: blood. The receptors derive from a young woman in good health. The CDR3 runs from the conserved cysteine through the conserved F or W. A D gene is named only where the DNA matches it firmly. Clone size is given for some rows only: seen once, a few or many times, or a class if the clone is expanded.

DNA: TGTGCCATCTGGGGACCCGCCGGGAATGAGCAGTTCTTC
CDR3: CAIWGPAGNEQFF
D: .
J: TRBJ2-1
size: few
V: TRBV2

DNA: TGTGCCAGCAGCACGGGACTAGCGGGAGTCCCCTACGAGCAGTACTTC
CDR3: CASSTGLAGVPYEQYF
D: TRBD2
J: TRBJ2-7
size: .
V: TRBV7-9

DNA: TGTGCCAGCTCTCAAGACAGCACAAACTCACCCCTCCACTTT
CDR3: CASSQDSTNSPLHF
D: .
J: TRBJ1-6
size: .
V: TRBV18

DNA: TGTGCCAGCACCCCCATCGGCTCCGAGGACATTCAGTACTTC
CDR3: CASTPIGSEDIQYF
D: .
J: TRBJ2-4
size: .
V: TRBV3-1

DNA: TGCAGTGCTCAACATTGGGGAGGGCCCCTGGGCAATGAGCAGTTCTTC
CDR3: CSAQHWGGPLGNEQFF
D: TRBD2
J: TRBJ2-1
size: .
V: TRBV20-1

DNA: TGCAGTGCTAGAGATCGCAGTACTAGCACAGATACGCAGTATTTT
CDR3: CSARDRSTSTDTQYF
D: .
J: TRBJ2-3
size: .
V: TRBV20-1

DNA: TGTGCCAGCAGTTTGAACAGGGAGGCGGAGCAGTACTTC
CDR3: CASSLNREAEQYF
D: .
J: TRBJ2-7
size: many
V: TRBV28

DNA: TGTGCCAGCAGTGAAACCCCGGACGGAACCCTTGGGGGGAGCGCCTACAATGAGCAGTTCTTC
CDR3: CASSETPDGTLGGSAYNEQFF
D: .
J: TRBJ2-1
size: few
V: TRBV2

DNA: TGTGCCAGCAGCTTGGGGACGCCAGCCTACGAGCAGTACTTC
CDR3: CASSLGTPAYEQYF
D: .
J: TRBJ2-7
size: many
V: TRBV7-9

DNA: TGTGCCAGCAGCGCCTTCGAGACCCAGTACTTC
CDR3: CASSAFETQYF
D: .
J: TRBJ2-5
size: many
V: TRBV7-2

DNA: TGTGCCAGCAGCCCTAATCCTACTGGGGCCAACGTCCTGACTTTC
CDR3: CASSPNPTGANVLTF
D: .
J: TRBJ2-6
size: many
V: TRBV13

DNA: TGTGCCAGCACCTCGGAGTTACGCAATGAGCAGTTCTTC
CDR3: CASTSELRNEQFF
D: .
J: TRBJ2-1
size: .
V: TRBV12-3/TRBV12-4

DNA: TGCAGTGCAGGGACAGGGACCCCCTACGAGCGGTACTTC
CDR3: CSAGTGTPYERYF
D: TRBD1
J: TRBJ2-7
size: few
V: TRBV20-1

DNA: TGCGCCAGCAGCTTGGAACAGCTGGGAGAAGATACGCAGTATTTT
CDR3: CASSLEQLGEDTQYF
D: .
J: TRBJ2-3
size: .
V: TRBV5-1

DNA: TGTGCCAGCAGCTTAAAGAGGAACACTGAAGCTTTCTTT
CDR3: CASSLKRNTEAFF
D: .
J: TRBJ1-1
size: many
V: TRBV12-3/TRBV12-4

DNA: TGTGCCAGCAGCAAAGCCGGGGGGGCCGTCGTTTCTGAGCAGTTCTTC
CDR3: CASSKAGGAVVSEQFF
D: TRBD2
J: TRBJ2-1
size: few
V: TRBV3-1

DNA: TGTGCCAGCAGTCAACCAGGGACAGGGGGCACAGATACGCAGTATTTT
CDR3: CASSQPGTGGTDTQYF
D: TRBD1
J: TRBJ2-3
size: .
V: TRBV12-3/TRBV12-4

DNA: TGTGCCAGCAGTCACGACACAGGTCATCTCACTGAAGCTTTCTTT
CDR3: CASSHDTGHLTEAFF
D: .
J: TRBJ1-1
size: .
V: TRBV12-3/TRBV12-4

DNA: TGTGCCAGCAGCAAATTTACAGGGGGGTACACAGATACGCAGTATTTT
CDR3: CASSKFTGGYTDTQYF
D: TRBD1
J: TRBJ2-3
size: few
V: TRBV5-5

DNA: TGTGCCAGCAGCCAACAGGGTATCGAAAGTGACGAGCAGTACTTC
CDR3: CASSQQGIESDEQYF
D: .
J: TRBJ2-7
size: .
V: TRBV3-1

DNA: TGCAGTGCTACACAGGGGGCGGACACTGAAGCTTTCTTT
CDR3: CSATQGADTEAFF
D: TRBD1
J: TRBJ1-1
size: .
V: TRBV20-1

DNA: TGCAGCGTGGGGACAGCTACTAACTATGGCTACACCTTC
CDR3: CSVGTATNYGYTF
D: TRBD1
J: TRBJ1-2
size: many
V: TRBV29-1

DNA: TGTGCCAGCAACCTCCCCCCGGGGTATGAGCAGTACTTC
CDR3: CASNLPPGYEQYF
D: .
J: TRBJ2-7
size: many
V: TRBV7-2

DNA: TGTGCCAGCTCACCTGACAGTTCCCCCGAGCAGTACTTC
CDR3: CASSPDSSPEQYF
D: .
J: TRBJ2-7
size: once
V: TRBV18

DNA: TGCAGTGCGCGGGAGGATACGGTGAACAATGAGCAGTTCTTC
CDR3: CSAREDTVNNEQFF
D: TRBD2
J: TRBJ2-1
size: few
V: TRBV20-1

DNA: TGTGCCAGCAGGGGGCGCGGGTATGGCTACACCTTC
CDR3: CASRGRGYGYTF
D: .
J: TRBJ1-2
size: many
V: TRBV27

DNA: TGTGCCAGCAGCCGCGGGGATCCCAGGAATATTGGCTACACCTTC
CDR3: CASSRGDPRNIGYTF
D: .
J: TRBJ1-2
size: few
V: TRBV7-9

DNA: TGCGCCAGCACCGAGCGTAGCTCCTACGAGCAGTACTTC
CDR3: CASTERSSYEQYF
D: .
J: TRBJ2-7
size: many
V: TRBV10-2

DNA: TGTGCCAGCGGATCATCCGGGACAGGCTTCTACGAGCAGTACTTC
CDR3: CASGSSGTGFYEQYF
D: TRBD1
J: TRBJ2-7
size: many
V: TRBV7-2

DNA: TGCGCCAGCAGCCCCGGAGGGGGCGGAGGTTCACCCCTCCACTTT
CDR3: CASSPGGGGGSPLHF
D: TRBD1
J: TRBJ1-6
size: few
V: TRBV4-1

DNA: TGTGCCAGCAGCTTCCGGGACAGCGACAATGAGCAGTTCTTC
CDR3: CASSFRDSDNEQFF
D: TRBD1
J: TRBJ2-1
size: .
V: TRBV11-2

DNA: TGTGCCAGCAGCTTTATTGGGGCAGGCTCCTACGAGCAGTACTTC
CDR3: CASSFIGAGSYEQYF
D: .
J: TRBJ2-7
size: few
V: TRBV7-9

DNA: TGTGCCAGCAGCGTAGGACTAGTAAACCAAGAGACCCAGTACTTC
CDR3: CASSVGLVNQETQYF
D: .
J: TRBJ2-5
size: once
V: TRBV9

DNA: TGCGCCAGCACTCCCCAGGGGCTGTCTAATGAAAAACTGTTTTTT
CDR3: CASTPQGLSNEKLFF
D: .
J: TRBJ1-4
size: .
V: TRBV5-1

DNA: TGCAGTGCAAGGGACAGGCCCCTTTGGAATGAGCAGTTCTTC
CDR3: CSARDRPLWNEQFF
D: TRBD1
J: TRBJ2-1
size: few
V: TRBV20-1

DNA: TGTGCCAGCAGTAAACAATGGACAGGGGAGGCATACGAGCAGTACTTC
CDR3: CASSKQWTGEAYEQYF
D: TRBD1
J: TRBJ2-7
size: .
V: TRBV6-6

DNA: TGTGCCAGCAGCTTAGAGGGGCGGGGCGGGAACGAGCTGTACTTC
CDR3: CASSLEGRGGNELYF
D: .
J: TRBJ2-7
size: .
V: TRBV7-2

DNA: TGTGCCATCAGTAAACAGGTGGGGCAGGGGAAGTACGAGCAGTACTTC
CDR3: CAISKQVGQGKYEQYF
D: .
J: TRBJ2-7
size: .
V: TRBV10-3

DNA: TGTGCCAGCAGCTTCACGACGGATGTCGTCGGCGAGCAGTACTTC
CDR3: CASSFTTDVVGEQYF
D: .
J: TRBJ2-7
size: .
V: TRBV7-2

DNA: TGTGCCACCAGCAGAGATCGGATGGGGGGGTGGAACACCGGGGAGCTGTTTTTT
CDR3: CATSRDRMGGWNTGELFF
D: TRBD2
J: TRBJ2-2
size: .
V: TRBV15